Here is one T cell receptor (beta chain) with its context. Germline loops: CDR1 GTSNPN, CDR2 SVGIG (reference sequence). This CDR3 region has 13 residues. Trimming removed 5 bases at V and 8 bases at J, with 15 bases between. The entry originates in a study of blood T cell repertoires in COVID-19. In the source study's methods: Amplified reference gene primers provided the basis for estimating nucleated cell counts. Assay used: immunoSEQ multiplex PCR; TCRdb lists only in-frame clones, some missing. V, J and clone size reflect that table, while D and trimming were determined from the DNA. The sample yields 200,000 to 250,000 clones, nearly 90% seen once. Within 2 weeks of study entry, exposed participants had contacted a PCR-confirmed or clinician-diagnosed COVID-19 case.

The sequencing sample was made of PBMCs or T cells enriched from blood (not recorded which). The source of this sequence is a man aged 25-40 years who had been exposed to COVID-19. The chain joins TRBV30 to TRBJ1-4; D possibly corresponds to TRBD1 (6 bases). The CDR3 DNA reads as TGTGCCTGGGGGGACACCGGGTGGGAAAAACTGTTTTTT. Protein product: CAWGDTGWEKLFF.